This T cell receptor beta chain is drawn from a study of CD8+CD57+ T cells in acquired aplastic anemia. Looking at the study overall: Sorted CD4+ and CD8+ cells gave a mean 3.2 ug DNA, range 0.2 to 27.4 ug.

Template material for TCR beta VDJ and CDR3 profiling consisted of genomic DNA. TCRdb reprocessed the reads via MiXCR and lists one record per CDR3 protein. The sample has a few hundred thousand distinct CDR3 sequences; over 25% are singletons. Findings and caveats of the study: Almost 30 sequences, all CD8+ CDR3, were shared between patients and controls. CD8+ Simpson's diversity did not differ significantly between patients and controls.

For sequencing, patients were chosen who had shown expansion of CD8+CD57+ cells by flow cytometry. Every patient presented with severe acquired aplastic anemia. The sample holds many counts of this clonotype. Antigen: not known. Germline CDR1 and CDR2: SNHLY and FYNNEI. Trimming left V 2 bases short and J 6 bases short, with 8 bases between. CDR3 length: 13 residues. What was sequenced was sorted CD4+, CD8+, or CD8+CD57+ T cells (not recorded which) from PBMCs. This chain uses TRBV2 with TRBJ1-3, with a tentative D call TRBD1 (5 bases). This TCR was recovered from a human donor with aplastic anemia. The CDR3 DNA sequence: TGTGCCAGCAGTGAACAGGGCCAAAACACCATATATTTT. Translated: CASSEQGQNTIYF. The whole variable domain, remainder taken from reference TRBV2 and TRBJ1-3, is EPEVTQTPSHQVTQMGQEVILRCVPISNHLYFYWYRQILGQKVEFLVSFYNNEISEKSEIFDDQFSVERPDGSNFTLKIRSTKLEDSAMYFCASSEQGQNTIYFGEGSWLTVV.